The 5 T cell receptor beta chains presented below share a single source sample, sequenced in a study of cytomegalovirus exposure and HLA in healthy donors. Generated by immunoSEQ multiplex PCR, the TCRdb table keeps only in-frame clones and is missing some. The sample contains about 190,000 clones, 84% of which appear only once. Specimen: PBMCs. The receptor set was obtained from a man between 18 and 29 years old in good health and CMV-seropositive.

The V and J genes are TRBV14 and TRBJ2-5, with D unresolved. The ends were cut back, 1 base at V and 5 bases at J, with 8 bases in the middle. In germline, CDR1 is SGHDN, CDR2 FVKESK. The CDR3 has 13 amino acids. As DNA, the CDR3 is TGTGCCAGCAGCCAAGGGCCTGCCGAGACCCAGTACTTC. It translates to CASSQGPAETQYF.

The chain links TRBV6-1 to TRBJ1-2; no definite D call. The CDR3 length is 12 residues. V gave up 7 bases and J gave up 4 bases, with 10 bases separating them. CDR1 MNHNS and CDR2 SASEGT come from the germline V gene. CDR3 residues: CASTPLGYGYTF. In DNA form, the CDR3 reads TGTGCCAGCACTCCCCTAGGCTATGGCTACACCTTC.

This clone was seen a single time. For the CDR3, the DNA is TGTGCCAGCAGCCGCCCCAGAGCGGGAATTAGCACAGATACGCAGTATTTT. As protein: CASSRPRAGISTDTQYF. The V and J genes are TRBV7-9 and TRBJ2-3; 7 positions match TRBD2. The CDR3 totals 17 residues. CDR1 SEHNR and CDR2 FQNEAQ come from the germline V gene (reference sequence). V lost 5 bases, J lost 0 bases, and 11 bases stayed unmatched. Variable domain in full (rest from reference TRBV7-9 and TRBJ2-3): DTGVSQNPRHKITKRGQNVTFRCDPISEHNRLYWYRQTLGQGPEFLTYFQNEAQLEKSRLLSDRFSAERPKGSFSTLEIQRTEQGDSAMYLCASSRPRAGISTDTQYFGPGTRLTVL.

This clone was seen once. The CDR3 is CASSYFHGRANEQFF. DNA of the CDR3: TGTGCCAGCAGTTACTTCCACGGGAGGGCTAATGAGCAGTTCTTC. The J gene is TRBJ2-1, the V gene TRBV6-5; TRBD2 agrees at 8 bases. Germline loops: CDR1 MNHEY, CDR2 SVGAGI. There are 15 residues in the CDR3. The J segment lost 7 bases and the V segment lost 1 base, leaving 6 bases of the junction unmatched.

The chain employs TRBV6-1 and TRBJ2-3, with TRBD2 identical over 9 bases. V was clipped by 7 bases and J by 4 bases; unmatched bases: 9. CDR1 MNHNS and CDR2 SASEGT come from the germline V gene. This CDR3 region has 15 residues. The CDR3 bases are TGTGCCAGCACTACAGCGGGAGGCCGACCAGATACGCAGTATTTT. Translating gives CASTTAGGRPDTQYF.